This entry lists 32 T cell receptor beta chains sequenced from one sample in a study of T cell responses to AZD1222 COVID-19 vaccine. Profiling relied on immunoSEQ multiplex PCR, and the TCRdb table lists in-frame clones only, not all of them. The sample has about 86,000 clones; more than 75% are singletons. Source: peripheral blood, taken on day 0 of AZD1222 vaccination. These receptors all come from an adult in good health.

The rearrangement links TRBV6-5 to TRBJ2-5; D is unclear. The CDR3 has 13 amino acids. V was pared by 8 bases and J by 4 bases, with 14 bases between. From germline, CDR1 is MNHEY and CDR2 SVGAGI. Here the CDR3 reads CASGRVTGETQYF. The CDR3 DNA is TGTGCCAGCGGAAGGGTCACGGGAGAGACCCAGTACTTC.

The rearrangement links TRBV4-1 to TRBJ1-6; 8 nucleotides agree with TRBD1. Germline values: CDR1 MGHRA, CDR2 YSYEKL. The CDR3 runs 16 residues. J was trimmed by 6 bases and V by 1 base; bases with no gene match: 5. DNA of the CDR3: TGCGCCAGCAGCCAAGGTCAGGGGGCCATTAATTCACCCCTCCACTTT. Translating gives CASSQGQGAINSPLHF.

The chain uses TRBV7-9 and TRBJ1-2; 8 nucleotides line up with TRBD1. Germline V gene sequence: CDR1 SEHNR, CDR2 FQNEAQ (reference sequence). This CDR3 contains 13 residues. V gave up 5 bases and J gave up 5 bases; unmatched junction bases: 4. CDR3 bases: TGTGCCAGCAGCCAGAGACAGGGGTATGGCTACACCTTC. It encodes CASSQRQGYGYTF.

This clone has a single count. The rearrangement links TRBV6-5 to TRBJ1-1; D uncertain. CDR3 length: 13 residues. The germline V gene encodes CDR1 MNHEY and CDR2 SVGAGI. V was clipped by 7 bases and J by 0 bases, with 9 bases between them. CDR3 DNA sequence: TGTGCCAGCATCCGGGCTATGAACACTGAAGCTTTCTTT. This codes for CASIRAMNTEAFF.

This clone was detected only a few times. The chain has TRBV4-1 and TRBJ2-7; D remains ambiguous. V was trimmed by 0 bases and J by 7 bases, leaving 13 bases between them. This CDR3 spans 14 amino acids. Looked up from germline, CDR1 is MGHRA and CDR2 is YSYEKL. This chain's CDR3 is CASSQEPDSWEQYF. In DNA, the CDR3 is TGCGCCAGCAGCCAAGAGCCGGATTCGTGGGAGCAGTACTTC.

The chain carries TRBV18 and TRBJ2-3, with 9 nucleotides matching TRBD1. V trimming: 4 bases; J trimming: 3 bases; junction bases outside the gene matches: 5. Germline V gene sequence: CDR1 KGHSH, CDR2 LQKENI. CDR3 length equals 15 residues. The CDR3 DNA follows: TGTGCCAGCTCACTCGGACAGGGGAGAACAGATACGCAGTATTTT. It codes for CASSLGQGRTDTQYF.

The CDR3 DNA sequence: TGTGCCAGCAGTCCCCCAAAGACAGGGGCCTATGGCTACACCTTC. Protein: CASSPPKTGAYGYTF. The chain couples TRBV28 to TRBJ1-2, with 8 bases fitting TRBD1. CDR3 size: 15 residues. The germline V gene encodes CDR1 MDHEN and CDR2 SYDVKM. Trimming took 5 bases from V and 4 from J; bases not matched to a gene: 9.

This chain connects TRBV6-5 to TRBJ1-6; D not resolved. The CDR3 is made up of 13 amino acids. V was clipped by 2 bases and J by 7 bases, with 6 bases between them. Per germline, CDR1 MNHEY and CDR2 SVGAGI. CDR3 nucleotides: TGTGCCAGCAGTTACCAGTACAATTCACCCCTCCACTTT. Translation gives CASSYQYNSPLHF.

The rearrangement uses TRBV7-6 and TRBJ2-1; tentatively, D is TRBD2 (5 bases). Trimming stripped 0 bases from V and 6 bases from J, with 12 bases between. CDR3 length: 15 amino acids. Germline loops: CDR1 SGHVS, CDR2 FNYEAQ. The DNA for the CDR3 is TGTGCCAGCAGCTTAGCTAGCGTTCCTCCCAATGAGCAGTTCTTC. Translating it yields CASSLASVPPNEQFF.

The J gene is TRBJ2-1, the V gene TRBV7-9; 11 positions match TRBD2. This CDR3 has 14 residues. The germline V gene has CDR1 SEHNR and CDR2 FQNEAQ (reference sequence). Unmatched junction bases numbered 6, after V lost 5 bases and J lost 9 bases. DNA for the CDR3: TGTGCCAGCAGCGTTCTAGCGGGAGGAGGTGAGCAGTTCTTC. Encoded protein: CASSVLAGGGEQFF.

This clone showed up just a few times. CDR3 loop: CASSLSSGRFSADEQFF. The DNA for the CDR3 is TGCGCCAGCAGCTTATCGAGCGGGAGATTCAGCGCGGATGAGCAGTTCTTC. The V gene is TRBV5-1, the J gene TRBJ2-1, with 8 bases that match TRBD2. The CDR3 has 17 amino acids. The ends lost 2 bases at V and 8 bases at J; junction bases unmatched: 15. Germline-derived CDR1 and CDR2 are SGHRS and YFSETQ.

The chain employs TRBV27 and TRBJ1-2; tentatively, D is TRBD1 (6 bases). CDR1 and CDR2 from the germline V gene are MNHEY and SMNVEV (reference sequence). V gave up 6 bases and J gave up 5 bases, with 16 bases separating them. The CDR3 runs to 14 residues. CDR3 coding DNA: TGTGCCAGCAGCCCAGGGGTGGGTGGGTATGGCTACACCTTC. Translated: CASSPGVGGYGYTF.

The chain carries TRBV18 and TRBJ1-1, with D uncertain. Germline V gene lookup returns CDR1 KGHSH and CDR2 LQKENI. CDR3 length equals 15 residues. With 5 bases removed from V and 6 bases from J, the gap between germline ends came to 19 bases. The CDR3 DNA follows: TGTGCCAGCTCAACTCGACACGAGGACTTGTCTGAAGCTTTCTTT. It yields the protein CASSTRHEDLSEAFF.

The count of this clone is one. This chain links TRBV5-1 with TRBJ2-7; 11 nucleotides match TRBD2. There are 16 residues in the CDR3. The germline gives CDR1 SGHRS, CDR2 YFSETQ. Trimming cost V 0 bases and J 5 bases; bases outside gene matches: 7. CDR3 residues: CASSLAGTSGVHEQYF. CDR3 in DNA: TGCGCCAGCAGCTTGGCTGGGACTAGCGGAGTACACGAGCAGTACTTC.

The chain recombines TRBV7-9 with TRBJ2-3, with D possibly TRBD2 on 6 matching bases. The CDR3 is 15 residues long. The V gene's germline CDR1 is SEHNR and CDR2 FQNEAQ (reference sequence). V lost 3 bases to trimming and J lost 2 bases, with 12 bases between them. CDR3 region: CASSLGLTSTDTQYF. Written as DNA, the CDR3 is TGTGCCAGCAGCTTGGGACTCACCTCCACAGATACGCAGTATTTT.

The chain recombines TRBV6-1 with TRBJ1-2; TRBD1 might be the D (5 bases). Germline V lookup: CDR1 MNHNS, CDR2 SASEGT. This CDR3 region has 15 residues. Trimming took 1 base from V and 4 from J, leaving 13 bases between them. The CDR3 nucleotides read TGTGCCAGCAGTGAAGGGCAGGGCGGACCCTATGGCTACACCTTC. Translating gives CASSEGQGGPYGYTF.

The chain uses TRBV6-1 and TRBJ1-1; TRBD1 is a possible D gene (6 bases). Germline values: CDR1 MNHNS, CDR2 SASEGT. The CDR3 consists of 16 residues. The ends were cut back, 3 bases at V and 8 bases at J, with 22 bases in the middle. CDR3 protein: CASSDTQLPQGREAFF. The CDR3 DNA follows: TGTGCCAGCAGTGACACACAGCTACCCCAGGGGCGCGAAGCTTTCTTT.

The chain has TRBV18 and TRBJ1-2; 12 bases align to TRBD1. There are 13 residues in the CDR3. The germline V gene has CDR1 KGHSH and CDR2 LQKENI. J was trimmed by 6 bases and V by 4 bases; bases with no gene match: 0. The CDR3 nucleotides read TGTGCCAGCTCACGGGACAGGGGGCATGGCTACACCTTC. The encoded protein is CASSRDRGHGYTF.

This clone has more than one count but fewer than ten. The chain recombines TRBV6-5 with TRBJ2-1, with 9 bases that match TRBD2. Trimming removed 6 bases from V and 8 bases from J; junction bases left unmatched: 11. CDR1 and CDR2 (germline): MNHEY, SVGAGI. The CDR3 runs to 15 residues. This CDR3 reads CASRAASGRIHEQFF. Written as DNA, the CDR3 is TGTGCCAGCAGGGCCGCGAGCGGGAGGATCCATGAGCAGTTCTTC.

This clone was seen a single time. This sequence joins TRBV19 and TRBJ1-1; D not certain. Trimming removed 4 bases at V and 1 base at J, with 13 bases between. CDR3 length equals 15 residues. Germline CDR1 LNHDA, CDR2 SQIVND (reference sequence). As DNA, the CDR3 is TGTGCCAGTAGTACCTTCGGGGATGCGAACACTGAAGCTTTCTTT. It specifies CASSTFGDANTEAFF.

This clone was detected a few times. The CDR3 nucleotides read TGTGCCTGGCTTGGGACAGCGGACTCTGGAAACACCATATATTTT. Encoded protein: CAWLGTADSGNTIYF. This rearrangement joins TRBV30 to TRBJ1-3; 7 nucleotides match TRBD1. This CDR3 is 15 amino acids long. Germline CDR1 GTSNPN, CDR2 SVGIG (reference sequence). J gave up 0 bases and V 5 bases, and 7 bases lay outside the gene matches.

This chain uses TRBV10-1 with TRBJ2-5, with 7 bases that match TRBD2. This CDR3 is 15 amino acids long. Germline CDR1 WNHNN, CDR2 SYGVQD (reference sequence). Trimming removed 4 bases from V and 2 bases from J; junction bases left unmatched: 7. The chain's CDR3 is CASSGGSGPQETQYF. In nucleotides, the CDR3 is TGCGCCAGCAGTGGAGGTAGCGGGCCTCAAGAGACCCAGTACTTC.

This chain uses TRBV5-4 with TRBJ1-3; D not certain. The CDR3 consists of 14 residues. Germline CDR1 SGHNT, CDR2 YYREEE (reference sequence). The ends were cut back, 0 bases at V and 2 bases at J, with 6 bases in the middle. DNA for the CDR3: TGTGCCAGCAGCTTGGACAGCGCTGGAAACACCATATATTTT. Translating it yields CASSLDSAGNTIYF.

This sequence joins TRBV7-7 and TRBJ1-5, with unresolved D. Germline V gene data show CDR1 as SSHAT and CDR2 as FNYEAQ (reference sequence). This CDR3 comprises 15 residues. CDR3: CANHSEVYSNQPQHF. As DNA, the CDR3 is TGTGCTAACCACTCGGAGGTTTATAGCAATCAGCCCCAGCATTTT.

The rearrangement links TRBV19 to TRBJ1-5; 8 bases fit TRBD1. CDR1 is LNHDA, CDR2 SQIVND, per germline (reference sequence). The length of the CDR3 is 17 residues. V dropped 0 bases and J dropped 3; count of bases not matched to a gene: 7. DNA for the CDR3: TGTGCCAGTAGTATAGATCCCCCGGGACAGGCCAATCAGCCCCAGCATTTT. Translating gives CASSIDPPGQANQPQHF.

The rearrangement joins TRBV3-1 (or the pseudogene TRBV3-2) to TRBJ2-3; 8 nucleotides match TRBD2. The length of the CDR3 is 16 residues. The germline V gene has CDR1 LGHDT and CDR2 YNNKEL (reference sequence). V dropped 4 bases and J dropped 2; count of bases not matched to a gene: 8. CDR3 bases: TGTGCCAGCAGCCCGCGACTAGCGCTTGACACAGATACGCAGTATTTT. The encoded protein is CASSPRLALDTDTQYF.

The J gene is TRBJ1-1, the V gene TRBV7-9; D is unresolved. CDR1 is SEHNR and CDR2 is FQNEAQ in the germline V gene (reference sequence). This CDR3 region has 11 residues. Trimming pared 0 bases from V and 7 bases from J, leaving 3 bases between. CDR3 coding DNA: TGTGCCAGCAGCTTAGCTGTTGAAGCTTTCTTT. This encodes CASSLAVEAFF. Drawing the rest from reference TRBV7-9 and TRBJ1-1, the complete variable domain is DTGVSQNPRHKITKRGQNVTFRCDPISEHNRLYWYRQTLGQGPEFLTYFQNEAQLEKSRLLSDRFSAERPKGSFSTLEIQRTEQGDSAMYLCASSLAVEAFFGQGTRLTVV.

The V gene is TRBV5-8, the J gene TRBJ2-3, with 7 nucleotides matching TRBD1. There are 15 residues in the CDR3. J gave up 3 bases and V 3 bases, and 7 bases lay outside the gene matches. Germline loops: CDR1 SGHTS, CDR2 YDEGEE. CDR3 DNA: TGTGCCAGCAGCTCCTTAGGGGGCAGGACAGATACGCAGTATTTT. Amino acid sequence: CASSSLGGRTDTQYF.

CDR3 amino acids: CASTTGTAMNTEAFF. CDR3 sequence (DNA): TGTGCCAGTACCACAGGGACAGCAATGAACACTGAAGCTTTCTTT. This chain joins TRBV19 and TRBJ1-1; TRBD1 agrees at 7 bases. From germline, CDR1 is LNHDA and CDR2 SQIVND (reference sequence). Trimming cost V 7 bases and J 0 bases; bases outside gene matches: 8. The CDR3 sequence is 15 residues long. The full variable domain, completed using reference TRBV19 and TRBJ1-1, is DGGITQSPKYLFRKEGQNVTLSCEQNLNHDAMYWYRQDPGQGLRLIYYSQIVNDFQKGDIAEGYSVSREKKESFPLTVTSAQKNPTAFYLCASTTGTAMNTEAFFGQGTRLTVV.

Only a few counts were recorded for this clone. The chain has TRBV6-4 and TRBJ1-2, with 7 bases fitting TRBD1. CDR1 and CDR2 (germline): MRHNA, SNTAGT. The length of the CDR3 is 13 residues. Trimming removed 1 base from V and 5 bases from J; junction bases left unmatched: 1. The CDR3 nucleotides are TGTGCCAGCAGTGACTGGACAGGATATGGCTACACCTTC. Translated, it gives CASSDWTGYGYTF.

This rearrangement joins TRBV3-1 (or the pseudogene TRBV3-2) to TRBJ1-5, with D perhaps TRBD1 (6 bases). V gave up 4 bases and J gave up 3 bases, with 16 bases separating them. The CDR3 length is 16 residues. Per the germline V gene, CDR1 is LGHDT and CDR2 is YNNKEL (reference sequence). CDR3 nucleotides: TGTGCCAGCAGCCCCGAAAGGGGGTTATCCAATCAGCCCCAGCATTTT. Its protein is CASSPERGLSNQPQHF.

This chain joins TRBV5-1 and TRBJ2-5; 8 nucleotides match TRBD2. CDR3 length: 16 residues. Per the germline V gene, CDR1 is SGHRS and CDR2 is YFSETQ. V trimming: 3 bases; J trimming: 4 bases; junction bases outside the gene matches: 11. CDR3 nucleotide sequence: TGCGCCAGCAGCTCTTTAGCGGGAACTGGGAGAGAGACCCAGTACTTC. It translates to CASSSLAGTGRETQYF.